Listed below are T cell receptor beta chains from one sample, sequenced in a study of T-cell memory formation after mild COVID-19. TCRdb recomputed calls from the 5' RACE reads with MiXCR, one row per CDR3 protein. Of about 150,000 distinct CDR3 sequences detected, roughly 15% appear once; the ten largest clones hold roughly an eighth. Specimen: PBMCs or a T cell subset sorted from them (not recorded which). The receptors come from an adult woman who had mild COVID-19 (a few samples of this study predate the infection). Cell type and time point are not known. Both conserved end residues are part of each CDR3. D genes are given only for firm matches.

j_call: TRBJ2-2; d_call: TRBD1; v_call: TRBV7-3; cdr3_aa: CASSRITGGANGELFF
j_call: TRBJ2-1; d_call: TRBD1; v_call: TRBV5-1; cdr3_aa: CASSLVVGTGANEQFF
j_call: TRBJ1-4; d_call: .; v_call: TRBV6-5; cdr3_aa: CASSPSRATNEKLFF
j_call: TRBJ2-7; d_call: TRBD1; v_call: TRBV12-3/TRBV12-4; cdr3_aa: CASRPPGQLYEQYF
j_call: TRBJ2-7; d_call: .; v_call: TRBV19; cdr3_aa: CASSITSRGDYEQYF
j_call: TRBJ2-4; d_call: .; v_call: TRBV4-1; cdr3_aa: CASSQGGFALAKNIQYF
j_call: TRBJ2-3; d_call: .; v_call: TRBV27; cdr3_aa: CASSLRSDTQYF
j_call: TRBJ2-6; d_call: .; v_call: TRBV12-3/TRBV12-4; cdr3_aa: CATGDKSGANVLTF
j_call: TRBJ2-5; d_call: TRBD1; v_call: TRBV12-3/TRBV12-4; cdr3_aa: CASSRLQGAQETQYF
j_call: TRBJ2-7; d_call: TRBD1; v_call: TRBV29-1; cdr3_aa: CSVKETGGRKQYF
j_call: TRBJ2-3; d_call: .; v_call: TRBV6-2/TRBV6-3; cdr3_aa: CASRNNPDTQYF
j_call: TRBJ2-1; d_call: TRBD2; v_call: TRBV3-1; cdr3_aa: CASRLAGKPNEQFF
j_call: TRBJ1-2; d_call: .; v_call: TRBV7-3; cdr3_aa: CASSLTAGTANYGYTF
j_call: TRBJ2-1; d_call: TRBD2; v_call: TRBV29-1; cdr3_aa: CSVGAGGSYNEQFF
j_call: TRBJ2-1; d_call: .; v_call: TRBV10-3; cdr3_aa: CAISESGSSYNEQFF
j_call: TRBJ2-1; d_call: .; v_call: TRBV13; cdr3_aa: CASSLGRTYNEQFF
j_call: TRBJ2-3; d_call: .; v_call: TRBV6-5; cdr3_aa: CASSYSSSGTQYF
j_call: TRBJ2-7; d_call: TRBD1; v_call: TRBV4-1; cdr3_aa: CASSQDWDRANEQYF
j_call: TRBJ1-1; d_call: .; v_call: TRBV5-1; cdr3_aa: CASRLDRVNTEAFF
j_call: TRBJ2-7; d_call: .; v_call: TRBV3-1; cdr3_aa: CASSQGRSYEQYF
j_call: TRBJ2-7; d_call: .; v_call: TRBV7-2; cdr3_aa: CASSSSGRAYEQYF
j_call: TRBJ2-4; d_call: TRBD2; v_call: TRBV11-3; cdr3_aa: CASSFIAGGENIQYF
j_call: TRBJ1-2; d_call: .; v_call: TRBV10-3; cdr3_aa: CAITQMGRLDYGYTF
j_call: TRBJ2-2; d_call: .; v_call: TRBV5-4; cdr3_aa: CASSPKNTGELFF
j_call: TRBJ2-7; d_call: TRBD1; v_call: TRBV13; cdr3_aa: CASSEWDRGPWEQYF
j_call: TRBJ1-6; d_call: TRBD1; v_call: TRBV18; cdr3_aa: CASSPGQENSPLHF
j_call: TRBJ1-5; d_call: TRBD1; v_call: TRBV5-1; cdr3_aa: CASSEGQTGQPQHF
j_call: TRBJ1-1; d_call: TRBD1; v_call: TRBV29-1; cdr3_aa: CSVDRGLNTEAFF
j_call: TRBJ1-3; d_call: .; v_call: TRBV7-2; cdr3_aa: CASSQGQLNGNTIYF
j_call: TRBJ2-4; d_call: .; v_call: TRBV20-1; cdr3_aa: CSARARLAKNIQYF
j_call: TRBJ1-2; d_call: .; v_call: TRBV20-1; cdr3_aa: CSARDRQGVGYGYTF
j_call: TRBJ2-1; d_call: .; v_call: TRBV6-5; cdr3_aa: CASSYDANEQFF
j_call: TRBJ1-5; d_call: .; v_call: TRBV20-1; cdr3_aa: CSAMDVTPQSNQPQHF
j_call: TRBJ2-2; d_call: .; v_call: TRBV6-2/TRBV6-3; cdr3_aa: CASTYPSYKGSNTGELFF
j_call: TRBJ2-3; d_call: TRBD2; v_call: TRBV5-1; cdr3_aa: CASSLGLNTDTQYF
j_call: TRBJ1-3; d_call: .; v_call: TRBV4-1; cdr3_aa: CASSQDVRVVRGPSGNTIYF
j_call: TRBJ2-2; d_call: .; v_call: TRBV19; cdr3_aa: CASTPGQELFF
j_call: TRBJ2-7; d_call: TRBD2; v_call: TRBV9; cdr3_aa: CASSVDATSGAYEQYF
j_call: TRBJ1-1; d_call: .; v_call: TRBV18; cdr3_aa: CASSPDTQNTEAFF
j_call: TRBJ1-4; d_call: .; v_call: TRBV3-1; cdr3_aa: CASSQNQRVEKLFF